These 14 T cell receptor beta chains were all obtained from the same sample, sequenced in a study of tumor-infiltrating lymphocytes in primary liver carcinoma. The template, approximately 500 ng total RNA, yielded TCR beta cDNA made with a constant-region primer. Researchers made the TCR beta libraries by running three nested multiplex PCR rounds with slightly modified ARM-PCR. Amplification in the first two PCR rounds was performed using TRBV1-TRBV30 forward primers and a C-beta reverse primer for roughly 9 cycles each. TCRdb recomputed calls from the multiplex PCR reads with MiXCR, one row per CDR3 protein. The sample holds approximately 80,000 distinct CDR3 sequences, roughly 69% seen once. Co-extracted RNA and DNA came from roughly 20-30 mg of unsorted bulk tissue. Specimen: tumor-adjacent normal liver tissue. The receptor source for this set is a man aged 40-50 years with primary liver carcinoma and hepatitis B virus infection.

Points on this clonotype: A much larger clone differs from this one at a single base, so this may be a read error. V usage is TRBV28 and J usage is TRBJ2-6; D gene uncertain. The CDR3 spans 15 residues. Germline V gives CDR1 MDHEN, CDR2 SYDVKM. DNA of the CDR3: TGTGTCAGCAGTCCATGGGACTCTGGGGCCAACGTCCTGACTTTC. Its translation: CVSSPWDSGANVLTF.

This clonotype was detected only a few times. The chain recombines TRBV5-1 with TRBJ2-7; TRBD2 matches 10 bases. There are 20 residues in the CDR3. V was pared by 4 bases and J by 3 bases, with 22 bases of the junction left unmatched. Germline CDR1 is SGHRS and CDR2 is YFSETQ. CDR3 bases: TGCGCCAGCAGCATGGGACATGGGGCAGGGATAGCGGGAGGAATCTACGAGCAGTACTTC. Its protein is CASSMGHGAGIAGGIYEQYF.

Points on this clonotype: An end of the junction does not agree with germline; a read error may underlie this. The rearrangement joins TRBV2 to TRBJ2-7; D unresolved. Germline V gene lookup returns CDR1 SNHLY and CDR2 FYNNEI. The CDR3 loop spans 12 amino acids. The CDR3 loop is CASISSIYGQYF. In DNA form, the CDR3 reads TGTGCCAGCATAAGCAGCATATACGGGCAGTATTTC.

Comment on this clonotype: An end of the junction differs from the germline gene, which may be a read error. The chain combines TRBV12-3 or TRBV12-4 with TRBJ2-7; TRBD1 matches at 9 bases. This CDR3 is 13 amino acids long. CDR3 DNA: TGTGTCAGCAGGAGGACAGGGGTCTACGAGCAGTACTTC. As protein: CVSRRTGVYEQYF.

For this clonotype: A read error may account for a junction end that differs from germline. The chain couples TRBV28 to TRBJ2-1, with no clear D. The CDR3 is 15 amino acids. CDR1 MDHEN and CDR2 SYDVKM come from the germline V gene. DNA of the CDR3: TGTGCCAGCAGATTCGGCCCCGGCTACCACAATGATCAGTTCTTC. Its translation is CASRFGPGYHNDQFF.

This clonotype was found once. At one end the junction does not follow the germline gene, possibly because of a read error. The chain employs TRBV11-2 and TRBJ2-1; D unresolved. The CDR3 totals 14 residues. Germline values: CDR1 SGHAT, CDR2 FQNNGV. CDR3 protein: CASSLYRLVGEQFF. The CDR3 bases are TGTGCCAGTAGCCTATACCGGCTAGTTGGTGAGCAGTTCTTT.

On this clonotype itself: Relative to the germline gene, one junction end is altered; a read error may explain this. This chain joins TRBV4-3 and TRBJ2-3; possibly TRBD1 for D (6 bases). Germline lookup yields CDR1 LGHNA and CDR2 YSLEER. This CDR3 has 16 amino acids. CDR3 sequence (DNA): TGCGCCAGTAGCCTAGAGGGACATGGTGGTACAGATACGCAGTATTTT. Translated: CASSLEGHGGTDTQYF.

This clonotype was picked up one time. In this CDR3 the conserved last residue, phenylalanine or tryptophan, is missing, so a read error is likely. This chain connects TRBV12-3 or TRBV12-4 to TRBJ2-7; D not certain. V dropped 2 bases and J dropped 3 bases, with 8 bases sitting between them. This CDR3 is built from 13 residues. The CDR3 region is CASSLSRDYEQYL. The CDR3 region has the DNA TGTGCCAGCAGTTTATCCCGAGACTACGAGCAGTACCTC.

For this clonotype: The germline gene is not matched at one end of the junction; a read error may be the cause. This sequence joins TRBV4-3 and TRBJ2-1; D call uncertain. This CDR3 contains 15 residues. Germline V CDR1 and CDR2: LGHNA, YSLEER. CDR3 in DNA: TGTGCCAGCAGCCAAGACCCTACGCGAACCAATGAGCAGTTCTTC. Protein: CASSQDPTRTNEQFF.

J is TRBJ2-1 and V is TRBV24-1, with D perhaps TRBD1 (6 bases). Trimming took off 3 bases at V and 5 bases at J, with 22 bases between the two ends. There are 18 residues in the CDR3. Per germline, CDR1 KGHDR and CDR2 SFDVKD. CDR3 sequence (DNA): TGTGCCACCAGTGATACCCCGGAACAGGGAAATTCAAACAATGAGCAGTTCTTC. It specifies CATSDTPEQGNSNNEQFF.

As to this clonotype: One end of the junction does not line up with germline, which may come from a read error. The CDR3 DNA sequence: TGTGCTAGCGGTTTACAGTCCTCCTACGAGCAGTGCTTC. Translated, it gives CASGLQSSYEQCF. V gene TRBV12-3 or TRBV12-4 combines with J gene TRBJ2-7, with D maybe TRBD2 (6 bases). The CDR3 totals 13 residues.

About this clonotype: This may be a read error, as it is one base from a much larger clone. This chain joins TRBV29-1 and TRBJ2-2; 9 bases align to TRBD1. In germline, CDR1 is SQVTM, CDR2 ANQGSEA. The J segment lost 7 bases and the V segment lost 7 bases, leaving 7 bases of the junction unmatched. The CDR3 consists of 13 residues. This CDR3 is CSAKTGGSGELFF. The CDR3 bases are TGCAGCGCCAAGACAGGGGGGAGCGGGGAGCTGTTTTTT.

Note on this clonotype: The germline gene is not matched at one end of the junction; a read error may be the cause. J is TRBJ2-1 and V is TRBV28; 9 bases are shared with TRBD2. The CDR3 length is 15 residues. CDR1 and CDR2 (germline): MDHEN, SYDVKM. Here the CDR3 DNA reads TGTGCCTGCACCCCTGCTAGCGGGATCTACGATGAGCAGTTCTTC. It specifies CACTPASGIYDEQFF.

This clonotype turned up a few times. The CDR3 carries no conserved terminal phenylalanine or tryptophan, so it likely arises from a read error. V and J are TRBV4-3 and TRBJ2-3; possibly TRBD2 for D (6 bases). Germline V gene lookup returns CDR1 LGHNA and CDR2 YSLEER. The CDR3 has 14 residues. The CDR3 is CASSQGGASDTQYS. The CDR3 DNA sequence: TGCGCCAGCAGCCAGGGGGGTGCATCAGACACGCAGTATTCT.